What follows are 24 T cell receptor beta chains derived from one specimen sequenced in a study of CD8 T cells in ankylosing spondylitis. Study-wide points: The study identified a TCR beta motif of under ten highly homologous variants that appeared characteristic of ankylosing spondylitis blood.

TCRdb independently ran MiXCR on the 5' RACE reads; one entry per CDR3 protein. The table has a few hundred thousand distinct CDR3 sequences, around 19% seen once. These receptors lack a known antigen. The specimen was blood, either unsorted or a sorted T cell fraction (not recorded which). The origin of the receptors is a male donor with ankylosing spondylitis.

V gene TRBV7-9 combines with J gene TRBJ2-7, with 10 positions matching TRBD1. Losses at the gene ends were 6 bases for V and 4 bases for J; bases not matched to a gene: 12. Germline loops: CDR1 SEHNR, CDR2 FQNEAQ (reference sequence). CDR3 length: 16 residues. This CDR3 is CASSHPRRTGGYEQYF. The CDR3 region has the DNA TGTGCCAGCAGTCATCCACGCCGGACAGGGGGTTACGAGCAGTACTTC.

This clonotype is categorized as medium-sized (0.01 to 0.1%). The DNA for the CDR3 is TGTGCCAGCAGGGGGGACAACACAGATACGCAGTATTTT. Its translation: CASRGDNTDTQYF. The chain joins TRBV2 to TRBJ2-3; D possibly corresponds to TRBD1 (6 bases). V lost 6 bases, J lost 2 bases, and 9 bases lay in between. Germline loops: CDR1 SNHLY, CDR2 FYNNEI. This CDR3 has 13 amino acids.

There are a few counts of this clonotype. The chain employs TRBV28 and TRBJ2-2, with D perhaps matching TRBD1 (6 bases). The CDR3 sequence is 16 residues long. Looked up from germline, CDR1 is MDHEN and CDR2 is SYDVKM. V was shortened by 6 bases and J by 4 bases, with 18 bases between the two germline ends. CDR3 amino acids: CASSPDSPTVTGELFF. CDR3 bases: TGTGCCAGCAGCCCGGACAGTCCAACAGTCACCGGGGAGCTGTTTTTT.

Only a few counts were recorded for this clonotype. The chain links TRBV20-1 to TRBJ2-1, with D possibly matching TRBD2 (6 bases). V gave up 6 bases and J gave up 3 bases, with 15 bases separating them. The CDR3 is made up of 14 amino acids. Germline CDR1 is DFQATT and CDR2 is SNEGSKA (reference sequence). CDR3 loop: CSAPRRGRYNEQFF. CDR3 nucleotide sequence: TGCAGTGCCCCAAGGCGGGGCCGCTACAATGAGCAGTTCTTC.

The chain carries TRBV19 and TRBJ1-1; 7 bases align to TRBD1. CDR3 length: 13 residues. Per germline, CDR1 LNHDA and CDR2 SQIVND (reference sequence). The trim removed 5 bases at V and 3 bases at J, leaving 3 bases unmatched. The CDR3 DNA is TGTGCCAGTAGTCGGACAGGACACACTGAAGCTTTCTTT. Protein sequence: CASSRTGHTEAFF.

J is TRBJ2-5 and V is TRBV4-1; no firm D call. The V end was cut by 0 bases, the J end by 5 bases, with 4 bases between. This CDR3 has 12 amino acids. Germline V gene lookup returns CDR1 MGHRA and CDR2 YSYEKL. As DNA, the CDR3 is TGCGCCAGCAGCCAAGATATGGAGACCCAGTACTTC. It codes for CASSQDMETQYF.

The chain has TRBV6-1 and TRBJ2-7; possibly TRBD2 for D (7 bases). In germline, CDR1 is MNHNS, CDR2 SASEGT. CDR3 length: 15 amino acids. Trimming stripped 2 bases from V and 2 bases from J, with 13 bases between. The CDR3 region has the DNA TGTGCCAGCAGTGAACGATCGGGGGGCCCCTACGAGCAGTACTTC. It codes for CASSERSGGPYEQYF.

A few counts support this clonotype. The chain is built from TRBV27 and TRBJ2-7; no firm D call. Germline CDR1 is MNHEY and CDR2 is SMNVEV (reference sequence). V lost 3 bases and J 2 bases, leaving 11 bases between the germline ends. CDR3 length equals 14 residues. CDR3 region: CASSFHGPTYEQYF. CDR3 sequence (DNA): TGTGCCAGCAGTTTCCATGGGCCGACCTACGAGCAGTACTTC.

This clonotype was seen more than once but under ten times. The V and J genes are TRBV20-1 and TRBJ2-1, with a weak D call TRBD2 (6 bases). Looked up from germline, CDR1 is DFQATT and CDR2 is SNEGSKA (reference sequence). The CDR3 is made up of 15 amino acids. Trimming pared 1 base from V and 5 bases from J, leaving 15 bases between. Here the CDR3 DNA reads TGCAGTGCTAGAGTGGGGAGAGGAGGGAACAATGAGCAGTTCTTC. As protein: CSARVGRGGNNEQFF.

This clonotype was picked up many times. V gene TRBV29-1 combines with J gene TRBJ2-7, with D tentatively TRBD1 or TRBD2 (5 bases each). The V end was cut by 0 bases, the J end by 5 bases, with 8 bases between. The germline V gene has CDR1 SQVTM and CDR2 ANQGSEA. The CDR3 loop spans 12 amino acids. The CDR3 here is CSVEDRGHEQYF. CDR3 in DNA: TGCAGCGTTGAAGACCGGGGCCACGAGCAGTACTTC.

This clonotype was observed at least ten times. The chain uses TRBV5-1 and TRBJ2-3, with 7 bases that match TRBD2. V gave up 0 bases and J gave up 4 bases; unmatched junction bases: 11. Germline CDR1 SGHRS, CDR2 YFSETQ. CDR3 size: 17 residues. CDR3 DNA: TGCGCCAGCAGCTTGGCCGGCGGCGGGAGAATTGCAGATACGCAGTATTTT. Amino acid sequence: CASSLAGGGRIADTQYF.

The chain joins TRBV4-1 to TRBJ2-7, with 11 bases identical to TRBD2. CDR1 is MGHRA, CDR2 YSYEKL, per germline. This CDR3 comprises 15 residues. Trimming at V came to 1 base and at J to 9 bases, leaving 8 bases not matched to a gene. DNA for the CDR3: TGCGCCAGCAGCCAAGGACTAGCGGGAATCCTGGGGCAGTACTTC. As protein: CASSQGLAGILGQYF.

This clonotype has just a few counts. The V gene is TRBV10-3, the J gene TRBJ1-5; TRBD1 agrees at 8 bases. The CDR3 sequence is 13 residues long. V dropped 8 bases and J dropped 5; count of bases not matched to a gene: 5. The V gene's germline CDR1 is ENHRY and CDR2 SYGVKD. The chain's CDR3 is CAIGQGQDQPQHF. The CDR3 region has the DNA TGTGCCATCGGACAGGGTCAGGATCAGCCCCAGCATTTT.

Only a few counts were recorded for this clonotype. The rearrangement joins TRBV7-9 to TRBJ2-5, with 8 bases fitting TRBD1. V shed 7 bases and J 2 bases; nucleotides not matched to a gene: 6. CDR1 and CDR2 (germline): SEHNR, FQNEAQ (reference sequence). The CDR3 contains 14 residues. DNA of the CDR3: TGTGCCAGCAACCAGGACAGGGAACAAGAGACCCAGTACTTC. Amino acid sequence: CASNQDREQETQYF.

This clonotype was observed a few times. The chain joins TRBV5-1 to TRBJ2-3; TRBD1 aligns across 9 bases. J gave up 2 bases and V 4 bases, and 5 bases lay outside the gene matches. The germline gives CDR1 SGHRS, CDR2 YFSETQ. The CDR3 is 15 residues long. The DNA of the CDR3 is TGCGCCAGCAGCGTGGACAGGGGATACACAGATACGCAGTATTTT. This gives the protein CASSVDRGYTDTQYF. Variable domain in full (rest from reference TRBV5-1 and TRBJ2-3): KAGVTQTPRYLIKTRGQQVTLSCSPISGHRSVSWYQQTPGQGLQFLFEYFSETQRNKGNFPGRFSGRQFSNSRSEMNVSTLELGDSALYLCASSVDRGYTDTQYFGPGTRLTVL.

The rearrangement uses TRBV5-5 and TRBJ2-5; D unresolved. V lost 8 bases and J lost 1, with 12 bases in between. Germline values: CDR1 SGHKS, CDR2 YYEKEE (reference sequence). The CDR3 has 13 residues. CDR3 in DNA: TGTGCCAGAGGCGCTAACTCCCAAGAGACCCAGTACTTC. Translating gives CARGANSQETQYF.

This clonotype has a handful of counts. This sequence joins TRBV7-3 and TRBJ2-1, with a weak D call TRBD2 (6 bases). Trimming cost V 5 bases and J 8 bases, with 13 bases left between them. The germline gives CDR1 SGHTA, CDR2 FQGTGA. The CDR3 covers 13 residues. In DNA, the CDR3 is TGTGCCAGCAGCCCGGGGACTTTCGATGAGCAGTTCTTC. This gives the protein CASSPGTFDEQFF.

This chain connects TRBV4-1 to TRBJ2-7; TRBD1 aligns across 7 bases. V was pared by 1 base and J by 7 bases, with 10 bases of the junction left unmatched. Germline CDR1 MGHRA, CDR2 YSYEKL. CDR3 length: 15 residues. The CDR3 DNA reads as TGCGCCAGCAGCCAAGGGGGACAGTTGGGTTGGGAGCAGTACTTC. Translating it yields CASSQGGQLGWEQYF.

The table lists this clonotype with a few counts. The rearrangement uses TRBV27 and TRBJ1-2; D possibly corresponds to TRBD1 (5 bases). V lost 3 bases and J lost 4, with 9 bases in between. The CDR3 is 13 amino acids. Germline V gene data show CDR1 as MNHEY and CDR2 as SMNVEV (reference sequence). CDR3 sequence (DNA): TGTGCCAGCAGTTTTTCGGGGACCTATGGCTACACCTTC. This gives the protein CASSFSGTYGYTF.

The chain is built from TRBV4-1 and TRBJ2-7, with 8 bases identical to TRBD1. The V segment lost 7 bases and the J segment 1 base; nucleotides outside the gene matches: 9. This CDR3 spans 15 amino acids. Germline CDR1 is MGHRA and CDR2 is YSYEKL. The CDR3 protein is CASTPGQEISYEQYF. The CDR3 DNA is TGCGCCAGCACACCGGGACAGGAGATATCCTACGAGCAGTACTTC.

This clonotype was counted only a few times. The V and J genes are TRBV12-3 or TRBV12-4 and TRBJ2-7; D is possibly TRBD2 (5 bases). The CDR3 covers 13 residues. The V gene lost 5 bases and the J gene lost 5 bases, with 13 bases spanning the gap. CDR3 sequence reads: CASSPLASHEQYF. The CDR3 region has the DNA TGTGCCAGCAGTCCCCTAGCATCCCACGAGCAGTACTTC.

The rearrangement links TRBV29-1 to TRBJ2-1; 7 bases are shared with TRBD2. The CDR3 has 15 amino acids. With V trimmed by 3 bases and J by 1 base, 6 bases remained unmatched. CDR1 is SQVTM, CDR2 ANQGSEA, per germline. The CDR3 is CSVEIAGESYNEQFF. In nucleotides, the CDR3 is TGCAGCGTTGAGATCGCGGGAGAGTCCTACAATGAGCAGTTCTTC.

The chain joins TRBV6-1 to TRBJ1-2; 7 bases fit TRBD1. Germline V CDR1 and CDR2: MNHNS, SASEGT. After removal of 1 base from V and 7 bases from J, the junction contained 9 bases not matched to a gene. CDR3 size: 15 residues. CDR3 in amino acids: CASSEVGDSLVGYTF. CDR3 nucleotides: TGTGCCAGCAGTGAAGTGGGGGACAGCCTAGTTGGCTACACCTTC.

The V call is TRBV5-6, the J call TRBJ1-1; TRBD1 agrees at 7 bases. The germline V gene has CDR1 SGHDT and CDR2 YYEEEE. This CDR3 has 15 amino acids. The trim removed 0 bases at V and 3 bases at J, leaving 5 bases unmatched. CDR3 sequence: CASSLADRADTEAFF. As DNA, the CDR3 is TGTGCCAGCAGCTTGGCAGACAGGGCCGACACTGAAGCTTTCTTT.